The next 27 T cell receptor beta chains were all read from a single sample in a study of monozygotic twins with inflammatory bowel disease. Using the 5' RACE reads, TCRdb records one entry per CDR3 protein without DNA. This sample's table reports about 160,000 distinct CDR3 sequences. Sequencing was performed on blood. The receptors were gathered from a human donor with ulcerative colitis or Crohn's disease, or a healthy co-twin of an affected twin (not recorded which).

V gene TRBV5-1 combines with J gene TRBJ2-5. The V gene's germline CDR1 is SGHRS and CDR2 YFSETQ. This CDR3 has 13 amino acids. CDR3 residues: CASSWQYQETQYF.

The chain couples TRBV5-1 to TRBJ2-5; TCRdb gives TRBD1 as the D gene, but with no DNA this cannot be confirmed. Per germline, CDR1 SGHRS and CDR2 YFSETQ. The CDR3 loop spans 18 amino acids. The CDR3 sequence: CASSLFLIRTGGAETQYF.

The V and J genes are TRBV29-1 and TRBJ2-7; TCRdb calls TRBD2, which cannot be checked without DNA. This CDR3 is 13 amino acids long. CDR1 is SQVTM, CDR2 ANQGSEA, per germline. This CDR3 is CSVLSGEAYEQYF.

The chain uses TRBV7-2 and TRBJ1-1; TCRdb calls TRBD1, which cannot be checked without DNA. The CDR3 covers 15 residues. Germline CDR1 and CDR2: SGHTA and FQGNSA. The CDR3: CASSLGGSPNTEAFF.

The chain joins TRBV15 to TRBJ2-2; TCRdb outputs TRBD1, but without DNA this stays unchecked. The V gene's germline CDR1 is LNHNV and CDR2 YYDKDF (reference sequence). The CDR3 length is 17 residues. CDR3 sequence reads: CATSRDAELGGTGELFF.

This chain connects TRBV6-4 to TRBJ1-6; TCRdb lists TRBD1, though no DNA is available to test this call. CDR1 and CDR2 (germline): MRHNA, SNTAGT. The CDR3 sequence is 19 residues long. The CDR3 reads CASGDRGQGMESYNSPLHF.

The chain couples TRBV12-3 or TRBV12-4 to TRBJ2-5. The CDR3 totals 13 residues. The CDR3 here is CASRHNNQETQYF.

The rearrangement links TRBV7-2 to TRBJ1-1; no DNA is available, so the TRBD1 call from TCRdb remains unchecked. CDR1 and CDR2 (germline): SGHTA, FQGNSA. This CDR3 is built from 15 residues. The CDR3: CASSLVQGMNTEAFF.

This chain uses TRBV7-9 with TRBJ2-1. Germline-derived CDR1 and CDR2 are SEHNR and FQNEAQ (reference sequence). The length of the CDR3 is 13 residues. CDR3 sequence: CASSLVQYNEQFF.

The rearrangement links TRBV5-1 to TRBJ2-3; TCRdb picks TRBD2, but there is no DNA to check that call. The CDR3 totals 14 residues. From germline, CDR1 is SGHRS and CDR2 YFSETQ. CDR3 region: CASSYSGSTDTQYF.

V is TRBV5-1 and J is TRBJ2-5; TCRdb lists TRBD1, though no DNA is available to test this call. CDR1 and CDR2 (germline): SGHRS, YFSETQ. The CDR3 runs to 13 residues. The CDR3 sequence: CASSSNRGETQYF.

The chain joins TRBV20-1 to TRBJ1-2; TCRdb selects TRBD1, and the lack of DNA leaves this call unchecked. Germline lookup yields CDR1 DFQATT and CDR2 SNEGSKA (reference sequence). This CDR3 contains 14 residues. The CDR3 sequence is CSAVNRVTNYGYTF.

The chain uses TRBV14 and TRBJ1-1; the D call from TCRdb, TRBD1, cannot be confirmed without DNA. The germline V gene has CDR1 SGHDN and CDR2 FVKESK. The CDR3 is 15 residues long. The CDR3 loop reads CASSQELGGGRSEIF.

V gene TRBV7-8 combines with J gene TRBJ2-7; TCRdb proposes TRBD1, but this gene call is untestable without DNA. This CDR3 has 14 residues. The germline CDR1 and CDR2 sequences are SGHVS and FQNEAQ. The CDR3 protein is CASTKGQGSYEQYF.

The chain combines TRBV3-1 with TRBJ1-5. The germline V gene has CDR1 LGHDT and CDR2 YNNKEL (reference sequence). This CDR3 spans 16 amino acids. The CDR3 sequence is CASSQVRSHSNQPQHF.

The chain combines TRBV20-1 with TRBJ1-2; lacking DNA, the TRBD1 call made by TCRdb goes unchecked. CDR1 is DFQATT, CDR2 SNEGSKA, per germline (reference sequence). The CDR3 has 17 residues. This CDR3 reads CSANNLNPRGTNYGYTF.

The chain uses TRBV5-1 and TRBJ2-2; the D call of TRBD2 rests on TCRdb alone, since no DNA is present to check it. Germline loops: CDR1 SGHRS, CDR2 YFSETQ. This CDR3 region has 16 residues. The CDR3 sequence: CASSSGTSGITGELFF.

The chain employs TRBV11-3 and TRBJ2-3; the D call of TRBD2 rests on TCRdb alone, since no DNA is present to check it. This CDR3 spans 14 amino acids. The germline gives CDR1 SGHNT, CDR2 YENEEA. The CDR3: CASSSRTSGNTQYF.

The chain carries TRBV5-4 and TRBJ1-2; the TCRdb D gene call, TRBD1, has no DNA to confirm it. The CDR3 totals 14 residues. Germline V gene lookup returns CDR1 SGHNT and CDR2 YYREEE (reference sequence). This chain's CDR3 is CASSLTGGWYGYTF. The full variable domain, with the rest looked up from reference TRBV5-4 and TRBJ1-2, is ETGVTQSPTHLIKTRGQQVTLRCSSQSGHNTVSWYQQALGQGPQFIFQYYREEENGRGNFPPRFSGLQFPNYSSELNVNALELDDSALYLCASSLTGGWYGYTFGSGTRLTVV.

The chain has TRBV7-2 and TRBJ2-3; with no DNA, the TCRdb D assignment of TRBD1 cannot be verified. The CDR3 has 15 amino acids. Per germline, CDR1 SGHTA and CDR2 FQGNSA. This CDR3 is CASSNSGTRTDTQYF.

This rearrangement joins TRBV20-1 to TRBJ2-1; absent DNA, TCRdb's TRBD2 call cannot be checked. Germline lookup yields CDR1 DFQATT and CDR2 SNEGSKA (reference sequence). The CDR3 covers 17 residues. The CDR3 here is CSARDSTGGGPYNEQFF.

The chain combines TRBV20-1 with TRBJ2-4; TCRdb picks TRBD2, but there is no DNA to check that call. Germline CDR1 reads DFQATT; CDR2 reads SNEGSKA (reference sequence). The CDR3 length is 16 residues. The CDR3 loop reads CSARFYSGGAKNIQYF.

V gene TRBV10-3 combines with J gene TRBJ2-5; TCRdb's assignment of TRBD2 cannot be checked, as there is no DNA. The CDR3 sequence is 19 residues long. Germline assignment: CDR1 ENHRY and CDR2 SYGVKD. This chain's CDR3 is CAISRDPGLAGVYQETQYF.

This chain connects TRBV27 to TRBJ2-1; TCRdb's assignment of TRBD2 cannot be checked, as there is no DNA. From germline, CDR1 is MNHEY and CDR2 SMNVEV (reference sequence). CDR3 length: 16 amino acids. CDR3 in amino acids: CASSLLAGGPRDEQFF.

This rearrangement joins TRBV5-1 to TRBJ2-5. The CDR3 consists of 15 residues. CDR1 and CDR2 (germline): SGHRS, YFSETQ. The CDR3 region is CASSLGPDAQETQYF.

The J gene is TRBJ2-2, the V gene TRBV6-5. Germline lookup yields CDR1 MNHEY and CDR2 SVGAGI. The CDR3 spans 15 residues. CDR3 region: CASSYPTSGTGELFF.

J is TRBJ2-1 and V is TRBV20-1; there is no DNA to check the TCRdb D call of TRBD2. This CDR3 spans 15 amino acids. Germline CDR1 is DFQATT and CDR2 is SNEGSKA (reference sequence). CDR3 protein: CSARDRGPAGPEQFF.